Listed here is a single TCR beta chain. The entry originates in a study of OX40 agonist ivuxolimab in advanced cancers. Looking at the study overall: People in dose escalation had one of these cancers: hepatocellular carcinoma, melanoma, renal cell or head and neck cancer. A mean age of roughly 60 years, range about 20 to 79, was recorded, and approximately 85% were male.

Germline CDR1 is GTSNPN and CDR2 is SVGIG (reference sequence). The CDR3 loop spans 16 amino acids. V was trimmed by 2 bases and J by 6 bases, leaving 19 bases between them. Here immunoSEQ multiplex PCR was the method, and the copy in TCRdb shows in-frame clones only, minus some. The sample includes 34,000 or so clones, approximately 80% seen only once; the top ten take roughly a fifth. This TCR derives from an adult with an advanced solid tumor such as melanoma, head and neck, liver or kidney cancer. Specimen: CD4+ or CD8+ T cells sorted from blood, collected in a trial of the OX40 agonist ivuxolimab. The chain joins TRBV30 to TRBJ1-4; D may be TRBD1 (5 bases). CDR3 amino acids: CAWSKPGRRDDEKLFF. The CDR3, as DNA: TGTGCCTGGAGTAAGCCGGGACGGCGAGATGATGAAAAACTGTTTTTT.